These T cell receptor beta chains were read from a single sample in a study of CXCR3-negative and CXCR3-positive naive CD8 T cells. TCRdb processed the 5' RACE reads again and assigns one entry to each CDR3 protein, with no DNA. This table holds 150,000 to 180,000 distinct CDR3 sequences. Source material: naive CXCR3+ CD8+ T cells from blood. The receptors stem from a human donor in good health. Some clones in this sample may be carry-over from other donors' samples. Both conserved end residues are part of each CDR3.

v_gene	j_gene	CDR3aa
TRBV6-6	TRBJ2-7	CASSYLTGLYYEQYF
TRBV11-2	TRBJ2-2	CASSFTGGANTGELFF
TRBV11-2	TRBJ2-7	CASADAYYEQYF
TRBV29-1	TRBJ2-3	CSVEDLPLEHGEGYTQYF
TRBV7-9	TRBJ2-7	CASSLGGNRYEQYF
TRBV2	TRBJ2-7	CASMGGSSYEQYF
TRBV5-5	TRBJ2-1	CASSPGVPRMNEQFF
TRBV29-1	TRBJ2-1	CSVFRGANEQFF
TRBV4-3	TRBJ2-7	CASSQDRWTVYEQYF
TRBV6-5	TRBJ2-7	CASSTGTGSYEQYF
TRBV19	TRBJ1-1	CASRTSGGSTEAFF
TRBV29-1	TRBJ2-2	CSVDGTGVTGELFF
TRBV6-2/TRBV6-3	TRBJ1-5	CASSSDRIGWQPQHF
TRBV12-3/TRBV12-4	TRBJ2-1	CASSPIAGSYNEQFF
TRBV29-1	TRBJ2-2	CSVVRSNTGELFF
TRBV2	TRBJ1-1	CASTPGGGNTEAFF
TRBV3-1	TRBJ1-2	CASSQERGFEDGYTF
TRBV5-1	TRBJ2-7	CASSWGEGLREQYF
TRBV5-1	TRBJ2-7	CASSLSFGTVSYEQYF
TRBV29-1	TRBJ2-1	CSVEEGWFNEQFF
TRBV7-9	TRBJ1-4	CASSLQDEKLFF
TRBV20-1	TRBJ1-5	CSARDRIVGASNQPQHF
TRBV5-6	TRBJ2-1	CASSEPDYYNNEQFF
TRBV6-5	TRBJ2-7	CASSYRTEEEQYF
TRBV20-1	TRBJ2-3	CSARNWAGGNTDTQYF
TRBV2	TRBJ2-3	CASSEGNQGTDTPYF
TRBV20-1	TRBJ1-5	CSARNRDSRYGAQHF
TRBV29-1	TRBJ2-5	CSVESGITETQYF
TRBV7-3	TRBJ2-3	CASSLSLRDPTDTQYF
TRBV20-1	TRBJ2-1	CSATSGQAFSYNEQFF
TRBV21-1	TRBJ2-1	CARTDSYNEQFF
TRBV29-1	TRBJ2-1	CSVAVATSGHPDNEQFF
TRBV2	TRBJ2-7	CASRGLAGGPYEQYF
TRBV7-9	TRBJ1-5	CASSPPGTDNQPQHF
TRBV4-2	TRBJ2-7	CASSQDYTGPTYEQYF
TRBV20-1	TRBJ2-1	CSARKAVSASGGAGSYNEQFF
TRBV7-9	TRBJ1-6	CASSLIVGLNNSPLHF
TRBV30	TRBJ1-3	CAWSRTGVNTIYF
TRBV10-3	TRBJ2-3	CAIGGDRATDTQYF
TRBV6-5	TRBJ2-2	CASSYSSRQGDTGELFF
TRBV28	TRBJ2-2	CASSKTGRDTGELFF
TRBV29-1	TRBJ2-1	CSVVGPGLAGPISSYNEQFF
TRBV4-1	TRBJ2-6	CASSQVPGPWANVLTF
TRBV3-1	TRBJ2-2	CASSQVAGFVGELFF
TRBV6-1	TRBJ2-3	CASSETRLAGGEDTQYF
TRBV4-3	TRBJ1-2	CASSQEWDDGYTF
TRBV3-1	TRBJ2-5	CASSQVGSQETQYF
TRBV11-2	TRBJ1-2	CASSYPERDYGYTF
TRBV2	TRBJ1-3	CASSAGRDGNTIYF